This TCR beta chain was captured by sequencing in a study of graft-versus-host responses after intestinal transplantation. On the study more broadly: Multivisceral, liver-intestinal, or isolated intestinal transplants were given to recipients.

In this sample, this clone turned up once. Its target is not known. The junction does not match germline at one end; this may be a read error. The germline V gene encodes CDR1 SGHRS and CDR2 YFSETQ. The CDR3 loop spans 15 amino acids. The protocol was immunoSEQ multiplex PCR, while the TCRdb copy is restricted to in-frame clones and leaves out a portion. Among roughly 97,000 clones listed, around 92% were seen once. The rearrangement joins TRBV5-1 to TRBJ2-5, with unresolved D. The sequences come from unstimulated CD4+ T cells sorted from spleen or lymph node cells, collected before transplant. The receptor was derived from a human donor who was the organ donor for an intestinal transplant. The CDR3 is CASTLRGRPQETQYF. The CDR3 region has the DNA TGCGCCAGCACCTTGAGAGGCCGGCCTCAGGAGACCCAGTACTTC.